This TCR beta chain was recorded in a study of T cell responses to AZD1222 COVID-19 vaccine. Notes on the study in general: Among the donors, most were white British and more were female, and clonal diversity was possibly underestimated. Just 6 or 7 AZD1222 recipients were seropositive at baseline. Unmutated variant regions reportedly attract nearly half of all spike-specific TCRs.

TCRdb keeps only in-frame clones here, not all; method: immunoSEQ multiplex PCR. The sample has 160,000 or so clones, over 80% seen once; the top ten hold 4% to 4.5%. A word on this clone: Antigen specificity is unknown.

This CDR3 spans 19 amino acids. The V end was cut by 3 bases, the J end by 1 base, with 25 bases between. Germline V CDR1 and CDR2: ENHRY, SYGVKD. The receptor's source is an adult who received the MenACWY meningococcal vaccine as a control. The genes are TRBV10-3 and TRBJ2-7, with D perhaps TRBD1 (7 bases). This material consisted of peripheral blood, taken 28 days after the second dose of the MenACWY control vaccine. In DNA, the CDR3 is TGTGCCATCAGTGATTACAGGGGCCCCGCAGGAGGGTTATCCTACGAGCAGTACTTC. This encodes CAISDYRGPAGGLSYEQYF.